The present T cell receptor beta chain was sequenced within a study of shared clonotypes between healthy human individuals. Study donors comprised healthy, HIV-negative adults devoid of recent acute infection or vaccination. Concerning this clone: Its target is unknown.

Germline CDR1 is MDHEN and CDR2 is SYDVKM. CDR3 length: 14 residues. The V and J ends lost 3 bases and 4 bases respectively, with 13 bases between them. How the authors handled the data: ImmunoSEQ gave junction-only sequences without quality scores, so filtering differed. The repertoire was sequenced with immunoSEQ multiplex PCR; TCRdb's copy has only in-frame clones and lacks some. The DNA gave D and trimming, while V, J and clone size come from that table. The table lists hundreds of thousands of clones, about 96% of them singletons. Study-level results: Memory subsets had estimated richness that was generally smaller than that of naive subsets. Among non-shared clonotypes, generation probabilities were lower than among those shared by all four donors.

The sample consisted of naive CD4+ T cells sorted from blood. As to subset: CD45RA+ positively selected. The rearrangement uses TRBV28 and TRBJ2-7; perhaps D is TRBD1 or TRBD2 (5 bases each). This sequence was found in a woman under 40 in good health. The CDR3 sequence is CASSFGGRNYEQYF. The CDR3 DNA reads TGTGCCAGCAGTTTTGGGGGACGCAATTACGAGCAGTACTTC. The full variable domain, rest sourced from reference TRBV28 and TRBJ2-7, is DVKVTQSSRYLVKRTGEKVFLECVQDMDHENMFWYRQDPGLGLRLIYFSYDVKMKEKGDIPEGYSVSREKKERFSLILESASTNQTSMYLCASSFGGRNYEQYFGPGTRLTVT.